The 23 T cell receptor beta chains presented below share a single source sample, sequenced in a study of control samples from healthy donors and cancer patients. Assay used: immunoSEQ multiplex PCR; TCRdb lists only in-frame clones, some missing. The repertoire holds more than 5,500 clones, with approximately 83% as singletons. Sequencing was done on a sample of formalin-fixed, paraffin-embedded tissue. These receptor sequences come from a male donor with melanoma.

V and J are TRBV7-9 and TRBJ1-1; 9 nucleotides agree with TRBD1. In germline, CDR1 is SEHNR, CDR2 FQNEAQ (reference sequence). This CDR3 is built from 13 residues. The DNA of the CDR3 is TGTGCTTGCAATGTGGGACAGGGCACTGAAGCTTTCTTT. Protein product: CACNVGQGTEAFF.

V gene TRBV30 combines with J gene TRBJ2-1, with D possibly matching TRBD2 (5 bases). Trimming removed 2 bases from V and 3 bases from J, with 8 bases in between. Germline CDR1 is GTSNPN and CDR2 is SVGIG (reference sequence). The CDR3 has 13 residues. In DNA form, the CDR3 reads TGTGCCTGGAGTTCCGGGAACTACAATGAGCAGTTCTTC. It encodes CAWSSGNYNEQFF.

This clone came up once. The genes are TRBV29-1 and TRBJ2-3; D not resolved. Germline loops: CDR1 SQVTM, CDR2 ANQGSEA. Trimming removed 4 bases from V and 0 bases from J, with 11 bases in between. This CDR3 has 14 residues. The CDR3 nucleotides are TGCAGCGTTGTAGAGGCTCCTAGCACAGATACGCAGTATTTT. The encoded protein is CSVVEAPSTDTQYF.

The gene calls are TRBV4-3 and TRBJ1-6, with D possibly TRBD1 on 5 matching bases. The CDR3 contains 21 residues. Between the trimmed V and J ends, which lost 0 bases and 0 bases, there was a span of 21 bases. Germline V CDR1 and CDR2: LGHNA, YSLEER. This chain's CDR3 is CASSQDRWSGGSSSYNSPLHF. The CDR3 DNA follows: TGCGCCAGCAGCCAAGATCGGTGGTCCGGGGGGTCTAGCTCCTATAATTCACCCCTCCACTTT.

This clone was picked up a small number of times. The chain has TRBV4-3 and TRBJ2-2; TRBD1 might be the D (5 bases). The CDR3 contains 15 residues. CDR1 and CDR2 (germline): LGHNA, YSLEER. Trimming took 5 bases from V and 2 from J, leaving 12 bases between them. For the CDR3, the DNA is TGCGCCAGCAGCTCAATGACAGTAAACACCGGGGAGCTGTTTTTT. It encodes CASSSMTVNTGELFF.

The V call is TRBV5-6, the J call TRBJ1-2, with D perhaps TRBD1 (6 bases). V was trimmed by 2 bases and J by 5 bases, leaving 10 bases between them. Germline V gene lookup returns CDR1 SGHDT and CDR2 YYEEEE. The CDR3 covers 13 residues. The CDR3 DNA sequence: TGTGCCAGCAGCTTCAAACAGGGTTATGGCTACACCTTC. Amino acids: CASSFKQGYGYTF.

V is TRBV13 and J is TRBJ1-1; D remains ambiguous. Germline V CDR1 and CDR2: PRHDT, FYEKMQ (reference sequence). CDR3 size: 15 residues. V lost 0 bases and J lost 1, with 9 bases in between. The CDR3 protein is CASSLGGRPNTEAFF. In nucleotides, the CDR3 is TGTGCCAGCAGCTTAGGAGGGCGCCCGAACACTGAAGCTTTCTTT.

This clone appeared once. This chain joins TRBV4-2 and TRBJ2-5; D is possibly TRBD1 or TRBD2 (6 bases each). Germline CDR1 LGHNA, CDR2 YNFKEQ. Between the trimmed V and J ends, which lost 1 base and 1 base, there was a span of 10 bases. This CDR3 contains 15 residues. The CDR3 spells CASSQGGGIQETQYF. The CDR3 DNA is TGTGCCAGCAGCCAAGGAGGGGGGATCCAAGAGACCCAGTACTTC.

The V and J genes are TRBV4-2 and TRBJ2-1; TRBD1 matches 8 bases. The ends lost 4 bases at V and 8 bases at J; junction bases unmatched: 13. The germline gives CDR1 LGHNA, CDR2 YNFKEQ. This CDR3 contains 16 residues. The CDR3 DNA reads TGTGCCAGCAGCCGTAAGGCCGGGACAGGCCTCGATGAGCAGTTCTTC. Amino acid sequence: CASSRKAGTGLDEQFF.

The V gene is TRBV7-2, the J gene TRBJ1-1; D remains unclear. Germline values: CDR1 SGHTA, CDR2 FQGNSA. The CDR3 runs 13 residues. Trimming stripped 1 base from V and 12 bases from J, with 15 bases between. CDR3 sequence: CASSLETRSPTFF. The CDR3 DNA reads as TGTGCCAGCAGCTTAGAGACAAGGTCACCCACTTTCTTT.

The chain is built from TRBV6-1 and TRBJ2-5; D ambiguous. The CDR3 sequence is 15 residues long. V was trimmed by 1 base and J by 5 bases, leaving 14 bases between them. From germline, CDR1 is MNHNS and CDR2 SASEGT. CDR3 DNA sequence: TGTGCCAGCAGTGAAGATTCCGGCCCGAGGGAGACCCAGTACTTC. Translating it yields CASSEDSGPRETQYF.

This clone rates as medium-sized. This sequence joins TRBV7-9 and TRBJ2-7, with D possibly being TRBD2 (5 bases). V was clipped by 4 bases and J by 3 bases, with 7 bases between them. CDR1 SEHNR and CDR2 FQNEAQ come from the germline V gene (reference sequence). The CDR3 is 12 residues long. CDR3: CASSSDFYEQYF. The CDR3 DNA is TGTGCCAGCAGCTCGGACTTCTACGAGCAGTACTTC.

This chain uses TRBV5-1 with TRBJ1-1; weak D call: TRBD1 (5 bases). Germline values: CDR1 SGHRS, CDR2 YFSETQ. V gave up 0 bases and J gave up 6 bases, with 12 bases separating them. CDR3 length equals 14 residues. This CDR3 reads CASSLDPGYPEAFF. The CDR3 nucleotides read TGCGCCAGCAGCTTGGACCCAGGGTACCCTGAAGCTTTCTTT. The complete variable domain, with remaining parts taken from reference TRBV5-1 and TRBJ1-1, reads KAGVTQTPRYLIKTRGQQVTLSCSPISGHRSVSWYQQTPGQGLQFLFEYFSETQRNKGNFPGRFSGRQFSNSRSEMNVSTLELGDSALYLCASSLDPGYPEAFFGQGTRLTVV.

This clone has just one count. This chain uses TRBV3-1 (or the pseudogene TRBV3-2) with TRBJ2-7; TRBD2 matches at 12 bases. The CDR3 extends over 17 amino acids. Germline-derived CDR1 and CDR2 are LGHDT and YNNKEL (reference sequence). Trimming took 0 bases from V and 6 from J; bases not matched to a gene: 9. CDR3 bases: TGTGCCAGCAGCCAAGATAATCCTAGCGGGGGGGCGTTCGAGCAGTACTTC. Protein product: CASSQDNPSGGAFEQYF.

The genes are TRBV7-9 and TRBJ1-2; possibly TRBD1 for D (5 bases). The length of the CDR3 is 16 residues. Germline V lookup: CDR1 SEHNR, CDR2 FQNEAQ (reference sequence). Deletions cut 2 bases from V and 8 bases from J, with 21 bases between. CDR3 residues: CASSLSGAWGTYGYTF. As DNA, the CDR3 is TGTGCCAGCAGCTTAAGTGGGGCGTGGGGGACTTACGGCTACACCTTC.

The chain couples TRBV5-4 to TRBJ2-5; TRBD2 aligns across 12 bases. CDR3 length: 17 amino acids. Per germline, CDR1 SGHNT and CDR2 YYREEE (reference sequence). The V segment lost 0 bases and the J segment 6 bases; nucleotides outside the gene matches: 9. CDR3 sequence (DNA): TGTGCCAGCAGCTTGGGCGGTCCTAGCGGGGGGGCGAAGACCCAGTACTTC. This codes for CASSLGGPSGGAKTQYF.

CDR3 sequence: CASDRETGAPVIMAQHF. The DNA for the CDR3 is TGTGCCAGCGACCGAGAGACAGGGGCGCCCGTAATCATGGCCCAGCATTTT. The J gene is TRBJ1-5, the V gene TRBV2; 8 bases align to TRBD1. CDR3 size: 17 residues. Germline CDR1 reads SNHLY; CDR2 reads FYNNEI. The V and J ends lost 8 bases and 11 bases, in that order; junction bases with no gene match: 23.

The CDR3 loop reads CATSRASLGTEAFF. CDR3 coding DNA: TGTGCCACCAGCAGAGCTTCGTTGGGCACTGAAGCTTTCTTT. The chain combines TRBV15 with TRBJ1-1; no clear D gene. With 1 base removed from V and 4 bases from J, the gap between germline ends came to 10 bases. This CDR3 has 14 residues. From germline, CDR1 is LNHNV and CDR2 YYDKDF (reference sequence).

The genes are TRBV6-5 and TRBJ1-1, with D possibly TRBD1 on 5 matching bases. The CDR3 runs 15 residues. V gave up 0 bases and J gave up 0 bases, with 8 bases separating them. CDR1 and CDR2 (germline): MNHEY, SVGAGI. The CDR3 loop is CASSYSTVMNTEAFF. The CDR3 DNA is TGTGCCAGCAGTTACTCGACAGTCATGAACACTGAAGCTTTCTTT.

In its sample, this clone was seen a few times. The CDR3 region is CASSYVRSEAFF. Here the CDR3 DNA reads TGTGCCAGCAGCTACGTCAGGTCTGAAGCTTTCTTT. This chain joins TRBV11-2 and TRBJ1-1; no clear D gene. V was shortened by 4 bases and J by 6 bases, with 9 bases between the two germline ends. The germline gives CDR1 SGHAT, CDR2 FQNNGV. This CDR3 has 12 amino acids.

The chain combines TRBV15 with TRBJ2-1; 14 bases agree with TRBD2. Losses at the gene ends were 1 base for V and 5 bases for J; bases not matched to a gene: 4. The CDR3 spans 17 residues. Germline V gives CDR1 LNHNV, CDR2 YYDKDF (reference sequence). The CDR3: CATSRGGLAGGNNEQFF. The CDR3 coding sequence is TGTGCCACCAGCAGAGGAGGACTAGCGGGGGGAAACAATGAGCAGTTCTTC.

The rearrangement links TRBV19 to TRBJ1-5, with D unclear. Trimming removed 7 bases from V and 0 bases from J, with 19 bases in between. The CDR3 consists of 17 residues. Germline CDR1 and CDR2: LNHDA and SQIVND (reference sequence). CDR3 in amino acids: CASNVSPGLTSNQPQHF. For the CDR3, the DNA is TGTGCCAGTAACGTTAGTCCAGGACTTACTAGCAATCAGCCCCAGCATTTT.

V gene TRBV3-1 (or the pseudogene TRBV3-2) combines with J gene TRBJ1-5; TRBD1 is a possible D gene (5 bases). V was shortened by 0 bases and J by 0 bases, with 15 bases between the two germline ends. Per germline, CDR1 LGHDT and CDR2 YNNKEL (reference sequence). The CDR3 contains 18 residues. DNA for the CDR3: TGTGCCAGCAGCCAAGAAGCGGGCGCAGGGTTTAGCAATCAGCCCCAGCATTTT. Amino acid sequence: CASSQEAGAGFSNQPQHF.